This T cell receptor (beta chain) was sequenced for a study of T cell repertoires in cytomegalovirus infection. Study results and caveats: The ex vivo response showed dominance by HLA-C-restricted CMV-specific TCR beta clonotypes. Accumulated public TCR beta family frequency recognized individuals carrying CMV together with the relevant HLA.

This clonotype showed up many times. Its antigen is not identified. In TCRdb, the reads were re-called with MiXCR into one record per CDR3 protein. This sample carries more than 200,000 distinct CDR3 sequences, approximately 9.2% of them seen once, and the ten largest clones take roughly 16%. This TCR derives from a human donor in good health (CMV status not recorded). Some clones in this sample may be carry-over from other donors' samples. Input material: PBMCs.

CDR3 residues: CASSLWGAGGNQPQHF. CDR3 nucleotide sequence: TGTGCCAGCAGCTTATGGGGGGCGGGAGGCAATCAGCCCCAGCATTTT. This rearrangement joins TRBV7-2 to TRBJ1-5, with D possibly TRBD1 on 6 matching bases. V was cut by 2 bases and J by 2 bases, with 13 bases left in between. Germline V gene lookup returns CDR1 SGHTA and CDR2 FQGNSA. CDR3 size: 16 residues.